Listed here is a single T cell receptor (beta chain). Its antigen is not known. Sequenced with the Oncomine TCR Beta short-read assay was DNA taken from cultured CD4+ T cells. The genomic DNA was obtained from cultured CD4+ T cells by extraction with the QIAamp micro DNA kit. TCRdb re-analysed the PCR reads in MiXCR, keeping a single row per CDR3 protein. The sample yields over 8,500 distinct CDR3 sequences, about 28% seen once. The sample belongs to a study of vaccination and CD4 T cells after COVID-19. For the study at large: Cultures designated as controls were supplied with a CEFX pool, an HIV-1 Nef pool, or no peptide.

Germline assignment: CDR1 SGHDT and CDR2 YYEEEE. V dropped 1 base and J dropped 7 bases, with 11 bases sitting between them. CDR3 length equals 14 residues. This sample's treatment: approximately 9-day PBMC culture with coronavirus spike peptide pools or control peptides (ViraFEST assay). CD4+ T-cell collection from the unexposed donor predated the COVID-19 pandemic (2011-2018). ViraFEST used peptide pools to expand antigen-specific T cells before TCR sequencing. Per well, fewer than 2.5 million PBMCs were cultured in the presence of around 9.4 IU/ml IL-2 and roughly 10 ug/ml peptide pools. J is TRBJ2-2 and V is TRBV5-6; D gene ambiguous. Material: CD4+ T cells from blood, cultured in vitro. The sequence was obtained from a human donor in good health. CDR3 protein: CASSLRLGGGELFF. The CDR3 bases are TGTGCCAGCAGCTTGAGGCTTGGTGGCGGGGAGCTGTTTTTT.